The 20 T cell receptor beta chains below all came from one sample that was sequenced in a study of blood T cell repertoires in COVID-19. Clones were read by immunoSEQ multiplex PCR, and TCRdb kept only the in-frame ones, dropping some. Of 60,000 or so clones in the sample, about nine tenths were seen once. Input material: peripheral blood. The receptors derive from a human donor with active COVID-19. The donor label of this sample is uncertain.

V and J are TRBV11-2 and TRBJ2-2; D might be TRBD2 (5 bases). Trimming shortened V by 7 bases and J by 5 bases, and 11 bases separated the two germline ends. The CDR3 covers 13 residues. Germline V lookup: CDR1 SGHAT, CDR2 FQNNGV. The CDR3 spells CASKTIATGELFF. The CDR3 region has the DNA TGTGCCAGCAAGACCATAGCGACCGGGGAGCTGTTTTTT.

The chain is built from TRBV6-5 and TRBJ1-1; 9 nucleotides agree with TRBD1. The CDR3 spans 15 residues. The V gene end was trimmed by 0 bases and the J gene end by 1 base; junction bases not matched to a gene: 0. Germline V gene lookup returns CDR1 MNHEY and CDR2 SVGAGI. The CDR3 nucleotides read TGTGCCAGCAGTTACTCGGGACAGGGGAACACTGAAGCTTTCTTT. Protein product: CASSYSGQGNTEAFF.

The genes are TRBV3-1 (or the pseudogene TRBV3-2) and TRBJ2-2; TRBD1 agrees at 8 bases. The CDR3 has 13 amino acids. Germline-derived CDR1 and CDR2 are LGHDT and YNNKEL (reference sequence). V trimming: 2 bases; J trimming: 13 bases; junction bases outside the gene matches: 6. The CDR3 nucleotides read TGTGCCAGCAGCCAACCAGGACAGGGCTGGCTGTTTTTT. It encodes CASSQPGQGWLFF.

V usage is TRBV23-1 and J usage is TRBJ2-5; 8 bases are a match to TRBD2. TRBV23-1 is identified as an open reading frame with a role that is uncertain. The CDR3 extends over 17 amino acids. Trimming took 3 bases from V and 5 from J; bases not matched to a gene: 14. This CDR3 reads CASSHIVPAGVGETQYF. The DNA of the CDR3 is TGCGCCAGCAGTCACATCGTCCCAGCGGGGGTCGGTGAGACCCAGTACTTC.

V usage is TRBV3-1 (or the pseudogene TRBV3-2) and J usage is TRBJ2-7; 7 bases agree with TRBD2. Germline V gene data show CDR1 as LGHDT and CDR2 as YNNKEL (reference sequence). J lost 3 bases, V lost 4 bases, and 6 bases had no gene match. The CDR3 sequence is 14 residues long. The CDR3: CASSPMTSYYEQYF. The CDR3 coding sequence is TGTGCCAGCAGCCCGATGACTAGCTACTACGAGCAGTACTTC.

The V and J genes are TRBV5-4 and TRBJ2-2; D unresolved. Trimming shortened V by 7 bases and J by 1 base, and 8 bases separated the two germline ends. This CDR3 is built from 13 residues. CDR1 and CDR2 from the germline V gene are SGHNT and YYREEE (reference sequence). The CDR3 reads CASHRQNTGELFF. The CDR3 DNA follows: TGTGCCAGCCACCGACAGAACACCGGGGAGCTGTTTTTT. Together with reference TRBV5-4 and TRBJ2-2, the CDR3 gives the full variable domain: ETGVTQSPTHLIKTRGQQVTLRCSSQSGHNTVSWYQQALGQGPQFIFQYYREEENGRGNFPPRFSGLQFPNYSSELNVNALELDDSALYLCASHRQNTGELFFGEGSRLTVL.

CDR3 nucleotide sequence: TGTGCCAGCAGCCATATGGGCCACGAGCAGTACTTC. Protein sequence: CASSHMGHEQYF. This chain joins TRBV7-9 and TRBJ2-7; D call uncertain. The CDR3 length is 12 residues. The germline CDR1 and CDR2 sequences are SEHNR and FQNEAQ (reference sequence). Trimming took 5 bases from V and 5 from J, leaving 10 bases between them.

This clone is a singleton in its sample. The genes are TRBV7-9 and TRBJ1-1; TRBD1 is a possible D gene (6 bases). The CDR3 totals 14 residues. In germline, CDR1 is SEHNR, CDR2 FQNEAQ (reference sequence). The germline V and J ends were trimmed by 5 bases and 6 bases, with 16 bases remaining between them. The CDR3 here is CASSPAGVGAEAFF. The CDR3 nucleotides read TGTGCCAGCAGCCCCGCAGGGGTCGGAGCTGAAGCTTTCTTT.

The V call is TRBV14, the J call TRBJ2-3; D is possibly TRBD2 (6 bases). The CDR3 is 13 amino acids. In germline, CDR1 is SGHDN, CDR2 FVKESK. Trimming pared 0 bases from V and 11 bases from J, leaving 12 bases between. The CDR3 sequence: CASSQDLGLWQYF. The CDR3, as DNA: TGTGCCAGCAGCCAAGATCTGGGACTTTGGCAGTATTTT.

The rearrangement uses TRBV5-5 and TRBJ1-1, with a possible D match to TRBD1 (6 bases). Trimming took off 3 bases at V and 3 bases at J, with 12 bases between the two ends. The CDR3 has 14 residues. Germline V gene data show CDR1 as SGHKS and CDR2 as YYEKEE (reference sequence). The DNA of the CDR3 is TGTGCCAGCAGCTGGACAGCCGGGGACACTGAAGCTTTCTTT. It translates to CASSWTAGDTEAFF.

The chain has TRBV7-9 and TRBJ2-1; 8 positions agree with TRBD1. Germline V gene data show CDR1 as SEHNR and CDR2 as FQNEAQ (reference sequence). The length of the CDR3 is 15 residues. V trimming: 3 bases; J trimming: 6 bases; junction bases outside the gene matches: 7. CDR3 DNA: TGTGCCAGCAGCTTCTTCGGCGACAGGGGCAATGAGCAGTTCTTC. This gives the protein CASSFFGDRGNEQFF.

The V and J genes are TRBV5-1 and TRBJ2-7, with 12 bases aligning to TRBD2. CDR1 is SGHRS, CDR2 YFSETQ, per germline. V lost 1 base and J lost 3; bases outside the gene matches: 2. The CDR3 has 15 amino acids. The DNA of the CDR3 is TGCGCCAGCAGCTTGACTAGCGGGGGGTACTACGAGCAGTACTTC. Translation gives CASSLTSGGYYEQYF.

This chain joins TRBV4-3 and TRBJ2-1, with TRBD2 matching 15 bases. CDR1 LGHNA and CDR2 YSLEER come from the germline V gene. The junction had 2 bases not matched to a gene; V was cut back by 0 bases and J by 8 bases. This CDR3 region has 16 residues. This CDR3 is CASSQEGTSGGYEQFF. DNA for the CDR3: TGCGCCAGCAGCCAAGAGGGGACTAGCGGGGGGTATGAGCAGTTCTTC.

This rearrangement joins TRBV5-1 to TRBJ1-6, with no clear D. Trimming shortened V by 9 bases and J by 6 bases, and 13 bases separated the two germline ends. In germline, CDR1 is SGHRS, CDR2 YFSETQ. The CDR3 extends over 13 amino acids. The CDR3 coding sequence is TGCGCCACCCCGAGCGGATTTAATTCACCCCTCCACTTT. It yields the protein CATPSGFNSPLHF.

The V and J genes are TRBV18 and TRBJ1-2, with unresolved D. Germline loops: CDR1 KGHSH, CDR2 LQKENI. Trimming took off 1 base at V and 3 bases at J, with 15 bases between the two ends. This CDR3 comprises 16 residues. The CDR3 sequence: CASSPLPLGADYGYTF. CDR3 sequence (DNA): TGTGCCAGCTCACCACTTCCGTTGGGAGCCGACTATGGCTACACCTTC.

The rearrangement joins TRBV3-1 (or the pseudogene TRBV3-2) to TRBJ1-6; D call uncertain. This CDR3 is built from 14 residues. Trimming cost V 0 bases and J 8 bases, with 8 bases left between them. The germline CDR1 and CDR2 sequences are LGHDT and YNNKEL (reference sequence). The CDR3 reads CASSQEVGDSPLHF. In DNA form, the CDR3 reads TGTGCCAGCAGCCAAGAGGTCGGTGATTCACCCCTCCACTTT.

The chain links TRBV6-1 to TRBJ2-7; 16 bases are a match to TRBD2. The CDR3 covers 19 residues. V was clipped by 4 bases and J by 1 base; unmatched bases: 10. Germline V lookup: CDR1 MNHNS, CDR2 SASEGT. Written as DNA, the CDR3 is TGTGCCAGCAGTGGTAGATCCGGGACTAGCGGGGGGGCTTCCTACGAGCAGTACTTC. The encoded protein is CASSGRSGTSGGASYEQYF.

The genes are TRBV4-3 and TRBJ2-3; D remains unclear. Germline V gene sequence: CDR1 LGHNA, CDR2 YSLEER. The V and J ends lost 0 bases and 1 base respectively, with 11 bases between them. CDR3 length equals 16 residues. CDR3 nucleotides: TGCGCCAGCAGCCAAGAAAGCGCCCTCGGCACAGATACGCAGTATTTT. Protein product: CASSQESALGTDTQYF.

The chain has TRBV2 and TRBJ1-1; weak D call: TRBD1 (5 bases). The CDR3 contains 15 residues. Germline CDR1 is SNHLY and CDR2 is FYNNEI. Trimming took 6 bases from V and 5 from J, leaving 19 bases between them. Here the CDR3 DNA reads TGTGCCAGCAGCTCGGGGGGAGCTTCTAAGACTGAAGCTTTCTTT. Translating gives CASSSGGASKTEAFF.

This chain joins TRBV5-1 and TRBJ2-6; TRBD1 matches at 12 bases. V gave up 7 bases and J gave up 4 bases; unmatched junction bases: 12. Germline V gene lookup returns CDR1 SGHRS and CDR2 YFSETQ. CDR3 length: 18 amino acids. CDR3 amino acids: CASYTPGQGALGANVLTF. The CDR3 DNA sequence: TGCGCCAGCTATACGCCGGGACAGGGGGCTCTGGGGGCCAACGTCCTGACTTTC.